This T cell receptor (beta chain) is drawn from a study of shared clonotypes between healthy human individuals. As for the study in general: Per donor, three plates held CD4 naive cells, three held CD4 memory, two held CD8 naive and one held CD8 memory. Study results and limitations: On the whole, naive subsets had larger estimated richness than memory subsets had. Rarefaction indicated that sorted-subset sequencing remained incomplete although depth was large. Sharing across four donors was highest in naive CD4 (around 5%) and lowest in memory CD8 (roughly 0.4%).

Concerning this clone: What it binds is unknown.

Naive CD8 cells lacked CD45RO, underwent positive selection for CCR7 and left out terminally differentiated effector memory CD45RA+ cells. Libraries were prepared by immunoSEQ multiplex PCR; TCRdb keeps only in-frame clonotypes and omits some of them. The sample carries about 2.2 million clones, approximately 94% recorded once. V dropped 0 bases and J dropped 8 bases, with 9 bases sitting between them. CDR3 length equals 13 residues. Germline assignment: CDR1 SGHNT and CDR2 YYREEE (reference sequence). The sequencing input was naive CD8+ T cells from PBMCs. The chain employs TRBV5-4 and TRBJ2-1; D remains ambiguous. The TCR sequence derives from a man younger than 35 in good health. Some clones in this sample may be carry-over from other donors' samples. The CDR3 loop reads CASSLAEVDEQFF. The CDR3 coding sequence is TGTGCCAGCAGCTTGGCCGAGGTCGATGAGCAGTTCTTC.